This TCR beta chain was recovered during a study of T cell responses to AZD1222 COVID-19 vaccine. Regarding the study as a whole: As reported, nearly half of all spike-specific TCRs target variant regions that are unmutated. Donor demographics were predominantly white British with a female majority; clonal diversity may be underestimated. Among vaccine-associated CD4 TCRs, coverage spanned spike, with dominance at 160-218 and 743-854.

Comment on this clone: Its antigen is unknown.

Produced via immunoSEQ multiplex PCR; TCRdb's table is partial and in-frame only. The data contain 75,000 to 95,000 clones, about 88% of them singletons. Trimming removed 4 bases from V and 0 bases from J, with 13 bases in between. CDR3 length: 15 residues. CDR1 and CDR2 from the germline V gene are SGHDN and FVKESK. This TCR was sampled from an adult in good health. This chain uses TRBV14 with TRBJ2-7, with D uncertain. Sequencing was performed on peripheral blood, taken on day 0 of AZD1222 vaccination. The CDR3 DNA reads TGTGCCAGCAGCCCAAGACTGAGGAGCTCCTACGAGCAGTACTTC. Protein: CASSPRLRSSYEQYF.